The following is a TCR beta chain sequence with its context. Germline and genes: mouse. From the germline J gene comes the end of the CDR3, since the read stops 1 residue before it. Sequenced by immunoSEQ multiplex PCR; TCRdb stores in-frame clones only, minus some. The data contain around 9,000 clones, around 40% of them singletons. Germline V gene sequence: CDR1 MNHDT, CDR2 YYDKIL. J was trimmed by 3 bases and V by 1 base; bases with no gene match: 1. The CDR3 has 15 amino acids. The sample is drawn from a study of tissue T cells after allogeneic stem cell transplantation. Time point: mouse harvest day 7 after allogeneic transplant. Mouse grafts combined 10^7 T-cell-depleted bone marrow cells with 10^6 splenic CD5+ T cells. Tissues came from B6→BALB/c major-mismatch GVHD mice at day 7 or 14.

The sequencing input was skin. V usage is TRBV17 and J usage is TRBJ2-5; TRBD2 matches 10 bases. The receptor comes from a female BALB/c mouse given C57BL/6 T cells with graft-versus-host disease after an allogeneic hematopoietic cell transplant. CDR3 sequence reads: CASSRVGLGQDTQYF. The part of the CDR3 DNA that was read is TGTGCTAGCAGTAGAGTGGGACTGGGGCAAGACACCCAGTAC. Variable domain in full (rest from reference TRBV17 and TRBJ2-5): DTTVKQNPRYKLARVGKPVNLICSQTMNHDTMYWYQKKPNQAPKLLLFYYDKILNREADTFEKFQSSRPNNSFCSLYIGSAGLEYSAMYLCASSRVGLGQDTQYFGPGTRLLVL.